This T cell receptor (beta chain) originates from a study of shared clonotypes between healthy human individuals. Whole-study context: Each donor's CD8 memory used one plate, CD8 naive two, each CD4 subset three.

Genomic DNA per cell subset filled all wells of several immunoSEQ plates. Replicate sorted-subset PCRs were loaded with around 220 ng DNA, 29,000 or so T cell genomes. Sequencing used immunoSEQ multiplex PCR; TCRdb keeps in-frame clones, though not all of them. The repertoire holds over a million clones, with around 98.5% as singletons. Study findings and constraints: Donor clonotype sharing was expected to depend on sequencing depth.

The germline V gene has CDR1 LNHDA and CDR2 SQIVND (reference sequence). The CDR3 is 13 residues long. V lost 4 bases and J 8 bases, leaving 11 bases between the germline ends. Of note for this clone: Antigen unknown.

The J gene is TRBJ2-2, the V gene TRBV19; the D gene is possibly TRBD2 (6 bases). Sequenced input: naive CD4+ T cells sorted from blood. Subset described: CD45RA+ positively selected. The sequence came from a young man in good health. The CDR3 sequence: CASSNRGGGELFF. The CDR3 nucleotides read TGTGCCAGTAGTAACCGGGGAGGTGGGGAGCTGTTTTTT.